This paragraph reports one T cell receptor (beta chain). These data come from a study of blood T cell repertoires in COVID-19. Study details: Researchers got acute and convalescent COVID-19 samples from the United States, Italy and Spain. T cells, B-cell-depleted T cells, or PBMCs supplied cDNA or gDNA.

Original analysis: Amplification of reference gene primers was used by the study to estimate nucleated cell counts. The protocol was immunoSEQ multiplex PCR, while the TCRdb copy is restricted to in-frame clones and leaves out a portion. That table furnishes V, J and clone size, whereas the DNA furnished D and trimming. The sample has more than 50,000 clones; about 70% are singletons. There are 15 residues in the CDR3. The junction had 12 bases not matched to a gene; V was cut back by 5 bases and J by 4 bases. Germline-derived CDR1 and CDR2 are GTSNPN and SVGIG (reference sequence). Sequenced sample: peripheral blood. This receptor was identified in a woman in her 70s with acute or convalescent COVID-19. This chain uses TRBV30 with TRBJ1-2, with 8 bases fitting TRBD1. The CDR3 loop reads CAWAGQGAWAYGYTF. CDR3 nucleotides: TGTGCCTGGGCGGGGCAGGGGGCCTGGGCCTATGGCTACACCTTC.